The 18 T cell receptor beta chains below come from one sample, sequenced in a study of patients and donors after allogeneic stem cell transplantation. Each CDR3 protein is one row after TCRdb ran MiXCR on the RT-PCR reads. The sample carries roughly 880,000 distinct CDR3 sequences, under 20% recorded once. The sequenced material came from blood, either unsorted or a sorted T cell fraction (not recorded which). The receptors come from a human donor who was either an allogeneic HSCT recipient or a stem cell or donor lymphocyte infusion donor (not recorded which). It is not recorded whose cells these are; they may come from a transplant donor.

J is TRBJ2-1 and V is TRBV7-3; tentative D call: TRBD1 (6 bases). Per germline, CDR1 SGHTA and CDR2 FQGTGA. The CDR3 spans 16 residues. V lost 1 base to trimming and J lost 4 bases, with 14 bases between them. The CDR3 DNA reads TGTGCCAGCAGCTTAAGCCCAGGGGCTAGGTACAATGAGCAGTTCTTC. Translating gives CASSLSPGARYNEQFF. The full variable domain, in which reference TRBV7-3 and TRBJ2-1 provide the parts outside the CDR3, is GAGVSQTPSNKVTEKGKYVELRCDPISGHTALYWYRQSLGQGPEFLIYFQGTGAADDSGLPNDRFFAVRPEGSVSTLKIQRTERGDSAVYLCASSLSPGARYNEQFFGPGTRLTVL.

There are a few counts of this clonotype. The gene calls are TRBV7-3 and TRBJ2-2; D may be TRBD1 (6 bases). The CDR3 extends over 17 amino acids. The germline V gene has CDR1 SGHTA and CDR2 FQGTGA. V dropped 5 bases and J dropped 5 bases, with 21 bases sitting between them. This CDR3 reads CASSQNAQGVLTGELFF. In DNA, the CDR3 is TGTGCCAGCAGCCAAAACGCACAGGGTGTTTTAACCGGGGAGCTGTTTTTT.

This clonotype was found a few times. This chain links TRBV6-2 or TRBV6-3 with TRBJ2-7, with 7 bases fitting TRBD2. The CDR3 is 13 amino acids. V gave up 2 bases and J gave up 3 bases; unmatched junction bases: 1. The germline gives CDR1 MNHEY, CDR2 SVGEGT. In DNA, the CDR3 is TGTGCCAGCAGTTACGGACTAGTCTACGAGCAGTACTTC. Protein: CASSYGLVYEQYF.

The chain is built from TRBV7-2 and TRBJ2-1, with TRBD2 as a possible D gene (6 bases). V was clipped by 4 bases and J by 6 bases, with 13 bases between them. The CDR3 contains 14 residues. CDR1 and CDR2 (germline): SGHTA, FQGNSA. The DNA of the CDR3 is TGTGCCAGCAGCTCTTCGACTAGACGCAATGAGCAGTTCTTC. Residues: CASSSSTRRNEQFF.

The chain uses TRBV5-1 and TRBJ2-7; D unresolved. Between the trimmed V and J ends, which lost 1 base and 5 bases, there was a span of 16 bases. Germline CDR1 SGHRS, CDR2 YFSETQ. The CDR3 is 15 amino acids. The CDR3 bases are TGCGCCAGCAGCTTGTTCCCCGAAGGGTCAAACGAGCAGTACTTC. Protein sequence: CASSLFPEGSNEQYF.

The genes are TRBV11-1 and TRBJ2-1, with 9 bases identical to TRBD2. With V trimmed by 1 base and J by 3 bases, 7 bases remained unmatched. Germline-derived CDR1 and CDR2 are SGHAT and FQDESV (reference sequence). This CDR3 comprises 17 residues. This CDR3 is CASSLEISGRIYNEQFF. The CDR3 DNA reads TGTGCCAGCAGCTTAGAAATAAGCGGGAGGATCTACAATGAGCAGTTCTTC.

This clonotype occurred a few times. V gene TRBV2 combines with J gene TRBJ2-2; no firm D call. In germline, CDR1 is SNHLY, CDR2 FYNNEI. This CDR3 spans 12 amino acids. V was pared by 6 bases and J by 7 bases, with 9 bases between. CDR3 sequence: CASSREYGELFF. The CDR3 region has the DNA TGTGCCAGCAGCCGAGAGTACGGGGAGCTGTTTTTT.

The rearrangement joins TRBV13 to TRBJ2-7; possibly TRBD1 or TRBD2 for D (6 bases each). Germline-derived CDR1 and CDR2 are PRHDT and FYEKMQ (reference sequence). The CDR3 totals 15 residues. Trimming took 7 bases from V and 7 from J, leaving 23 bases between them. The CDR3 coding sequence is TGTGCCAGCACCCCCGGGGGCCGCTCCCAAAGGGAGCAGTACTTC. Residues: CASTPGGRSQREQYF.

This clonotype turned up a few times. The J gene is TRBJ1-1, the V gene TRBV20-1; 7 bases line up with TRBD1. This CDR3 region has 12 residues. J lost 5 bases, V lost 6 bases, and 6 bases had no gene match. Germline-derived CDR1 and CDR2 are DFQATT and SNEGSKA (reference sequence). CDR3 in amino acids: CSALTGLTEAFF. The CDR3 DNA reads TGCAGTGCCTTGACAGGGCTTACTGAAGCTTTCTTT.

The V and J genes are TRBV19 and TRBJ2-3; no clear D gene. The CDR3 is made up of 16 amino acids. The V gene lost 3 bases and the J gene lost 1 base, with 14 bases spanning the gap. Per germline, CDR1 LNHDA and CDR2 SQIVND (reference sequence). CDR3 protein: CASSMRYSMGTDTQYF. DNA of the CDR3: TGTGCCAGTAGTATGAGGTACAGCATGGGCACAGATACGCAGTATTTT.

The chain links TRBV7-8 to TRBJ1-2, with a possible D match to TRBD1 (5 bases). Germline assignment: CDR1 SGHVS and CDR2 FQNEAQ. Trimming stripped 2 bases from V and 3 bases from J, with 10 bases between. The CDR3 contains 14 residues. As DNA, the CDR3 is TGTGCCAGCAGCTTAAAAGAGACAGACTATGGCTACACCTTC. Residues: CASSLKETDYGYTF. Full variable domain (outside the CDR3, taken from reference TRBV7-8 and TRBJ1-2): GAGVSQSPRYKVAKRGQDVALRCDPISGHVSLFWYQQALGQGPEFLTYFQNEAQLDKSGLPSDRFFAERPEGSVSTLKIQRTQQEDSAVYLCASSLKETDYGYTFGSGTRLTVV.

This clonotype was picked up a small number of times. The genes are TRBV5-6 and TRBJ2-1; D unresolved. The germline gives CDR1 SGHDT, CDR2 YYEEEE. Deletions cut 0 bases from V and 12 bases from J, with 7 bases between. The length of the CDR3 is 11 residues. The CDR3 region is CASSLGAGQFF. Here the CDR3 DNA reads TGTGCCAGCAGCTTGGGGGCAGGGCAGTTCTTC. Variable domain in full (rest from reference TRBV5-6 and TRBJ2-1): DAGVTQSPTHLIKTRGQQVTLRCSPKSGHDTVSWYQQALGQGPQFIFQYYEEEERQRGNFPDRFSGHQFPNYSSELNVNALLLGDSALYLCASSLGAGQFFGPGTRLTVL.

The chain combines TRBV11-2 with TRBJ1-3, with 7 bases lining up with TRBD1. The CDR3 contains 18 residues. V lost 5 bases and J lost 5; bases outside the gene matches: 18. The germline CDR1 and CDR2 sequences are SGHAT and FQNNGV. CDR3 nucleotide sequence: TGTGCCAGCAGCCCGCGGACAGGCACTATGTTTGTACGAAACACCATATATTTT. Protein sequence: CASSPRTGTMFVRNTIYF.

This clonotype was seen more than once but under ten times. The CDR3 coding sequence is TGTGCCAGCTCACCAAATATGGACGGCCAGGATACGCAGTATTTT. Its protein is CASSPNMDGQDTQYF. The genes are TRBV18 and TRBJ2-3; D is unclear. Trimming took 2 bases from V and 6 from J, leaving 15 bases between them. Germline CDR1 KGHSH, CDR2 LQKENI. This CDR3 spans 15 amino acids.

This chain uses TRBV5-1 with TRBJ2-7, with D perhaps TRBD1 or TRBD2 (5 bases each). There are 15 residues in the CDR3. CDR1 and CDR2 (germline): SGHRS, YFSETQ. The V and J ends lost 5 bases and 4 bases respectively, with 19 bases between them. CDR3 sequence (DNA): TGCGCCAGCAGATTCACCGGGACGGATTTTTACGAGCAGTACTTC. Its translation is CASRFTGTDFYEQYF.

This clonotype has a count of ten or more. The J gene is TRBJ2-1, the V gene TRBV5-1; D gene uncertain. Germline V gene lookup returns CDR1 SGHRS and CDR2 YFSETQ. CDR3 length: 14 residues. The germline V and J ends were trimmed by 1 base and 7 bases, with 12 bases remaining between them. The CDR3 is CASSLYNLENEQFF. The CDR3 DNA sequence: TGCGCCAGCAGCTTGTATAATCTGGAGAATGAGCAGTTCTTC.

Only a few counts were recorded for this clonotype. The CDR3 is CSARTTSGELFF. CDR3 DNA sequence: TGCAGTGCTAGAACGACGAGCGGGGAGCTGTTTTTT. The rearrangement links TRBV20-1 to TRBJ2-2; D ambiguous. Per germline, CDR1 DFQATT and CDR2 SNEGSKA (reference sequence). The CDR3 runs to 12 residues. Deletions cut 2 bases from V and 7 bases from J, with 8 bases between.

The chain is built from TRBV6-1 and TRBJ1-5; D is possibly TRBD1 (5 bases). Germline assignment: CDR1 MNHNS and CDR2 SASEGT. This CDR3 comprises 14 residues. Trimming cost V 7 bases and J 3 bases, with 13 bases left between them. DNA for the CDR3: TGTGCCAGCACCGAGCGGGACTTCAATCAGCCCCAGCATTTT. Protein product: CASTERDFNQPQHF.